The 6 T cell receptor beta chains presented below share a single source sample, sequenced in a study of tumor and adjacent non-tumor tissue in lung cancer (dated by TCRdb to the late 2010s). Bulk unsorted tissue served as the source for RNA extraction, and RNA quality was assessed using a NanoDrop ND-1000 and an Agilent 2100. The library was obtained by multiplex PCR. The sequencer was an Illumina HiSeq 2500. TCRbeta libraries were constructed through three rounds of nested PCR with primers (Table S4) according to protocols adapted from ARM-PCR. In-frame beta chains were kept once TCRdb had trimmed the public reads at Q25 with fastp and called clones with MiXCR. Every entry covers one CDR3 protein and lists the most common genes and DNA from its rows. The sample yields 76,000 or so distinct CDR3 sequences; around 65% were counted once. In total, the top ten clones hold roughly 12% of the sample. Sequences were obtained from lung tumor tissue. These receptors originate from a woman in her sixties or seventies with non-small cell lung cancer.

With respect to this clonotype: Germline and junction disagree at one end, which may indicate a read error. J is TRBJ1-6 and V is TRBV5-5; D is possibly TRBD1 (5 bases). Per the germline V gene, CDR1 is SGHKS and CDR2 is YYEKEE (reference sequence). The CDR3 has 15 amino acids. The CDR3 nucleotides read TGTGACAGCAGCTTGGTATTGCAGGGAAATTCATCCCTCCACTTT. Protein product: CDSSLVLQGNSSLHF.

As to this clonotype: Mismatch with germline at one junction end may stem from a read error. The genes are TRBV6-6 and TRBJ2-4, with 10 nucleotides matching TRBD1. The CDR3 has 15 amino acids. From germline, CDR1 is MNHNY and CDR2 SVGAGI (reference sequence). In DNA form, the CDR3 reads TGTACCAGCTGTTACTATTGGGACAGGGGAAACATTCAGTACTTC. It specifies CTSCYYWDRGNIQYF.

The chain joins TRBV5-1 to TRBJ2-2, with D uncertain. Germline values: CDR1 SGHRS, CDR2 YFSETQ. Between the trimmed V and J ends, which lost 6 bases and 3 bases, there was a span of 3 bases. CDR3 size: 11 residues. The CDR3 sequence is CASKDTGELFF. The CDR3 region has the DNA TGCGCCAGCAAGGACACCGGGGAGCTGTTTTTT.

This clonotype is judged medium-sized. The V and J genes are TRBV11-3 and TRBJ2-1, with 12 bases aligning to TRBD1. Germline CDR1 and CDR2: SGHNT and YENEEA. Unmatched junction bases numbered 7, after V lost 3 bases and J lost 4 bases. The CDR3 extends over 17 amino acids. The CDR3 bases are TGTGCCAGCAGCTTGGCCCCGGGACAGGGGGCTTACAATGAGCAGTTCTTC. This encodes CASSLAPGQGAYNEQFF.

Note on this clonotype: Here the CDR3 omits its conserved ending phenylalanine or tryptophan, so a read error is the likely source. This chain links TRBV24-1 with TRBJ2-3; possibly TRBD1 for D (5 bases). The CDR3 contains 13 residues. Looked up from germline, CDR1 is KGHDR and CDR2 is SFDVKD. The CDR3 DNA reads as TGTACCACCAGTGATCCGACAGTGAATACGCAGTATTTA. Protein sequence: CTTSDPTVNTQYL.

This clonotype has a single count. One end of the junction fails to match germline, which may point to a read error. The chain links TRBV6-7 to TRBJ1-5; no reliable D call. TRBV6-7 falls under the ORF class, with uncertain function. This CDR3 comprises 15 residues. CDR3 amino acids: CASTSDGDSNEPQHF. Here the CDR3 DNA reads TGTGCCAGCACCTCCGACGGTGATAGCAATGAGCCCCAGCATTTT.